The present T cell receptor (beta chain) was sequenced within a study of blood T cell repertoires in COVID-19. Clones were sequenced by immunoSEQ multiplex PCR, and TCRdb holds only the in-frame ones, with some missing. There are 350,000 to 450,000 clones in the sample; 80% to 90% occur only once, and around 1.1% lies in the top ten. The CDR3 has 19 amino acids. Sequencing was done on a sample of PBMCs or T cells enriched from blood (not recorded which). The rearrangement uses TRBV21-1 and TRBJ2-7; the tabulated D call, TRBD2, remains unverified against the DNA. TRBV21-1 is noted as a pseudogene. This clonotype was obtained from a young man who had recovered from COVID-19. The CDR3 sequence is CASSFTPGLAGSPGYEQYF. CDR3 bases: TGTGCCAGCAGCTTCACCCCGGGACTAGCGGGGTCCCCGGGCTACGAGCAGTACTTC.